This passage covers 29 T cell receptor beta chains from one sample sequenced in a study of cytomegalovirus exposure and HLA in healthy donors. PCR was performed using 60 Vbeta and 13 Jbeta primers. Profiled with immunoSEQ multiplex PCR; TCRdb holds only in-frame clones, not every one. This table holds more than 80,000 clones, 64% found once. Material for sequencing was PBMCs. The receptors come from a man aged 60 to 69 in good health and CMV-seronegative.

A single count supports this clone. The chain combines TRBV20-1 with TRBJ1-1; D call uncertain. Looked up from germline, CDR1 is DFQATT and CDR2 is SNEGSKA (reference sequence). This CDR3 contains 11 residues. V lost 3 bases and J 1 base, leaving 3 bases between the germline ends. This CDR3 reads CSASRNTEAFF. Here the CDR3 DNA reads TGCAGTGCTAGTAGGAACACTGAAGCTTTCTTT.

The V gene is TRBV28, the J gene TRBJ2-7, with D maybe TRBD1 (5 bases). CDR1 MDHEN and CDR2 SYDVKM come from the germline V gene. The CDR3 length is 14 residues. Trimming removed 2 bases from V and 1 base from J, with 9 bases in between. CDR3 nucleotides: TGTGCCAGCAGTTTACCCGACAGTTCCTACGAGCAGTACTTC. Translation: CASSLPDSSYEQYF.

The CDR3 DNA sequence: TGCGCCAGCAGCCTCGGGGGGCTGTCCTACAATGAGCAGTTCTTC. Translated, it gives CASSLGGLSYNEQFF. The genes are TRBV5-1 and TRBJ2-1, with D possibly TRBD2 on 7 matching bases. CDR3 length: 15 amino acids. Germline values: CDR1 SGHRS, CDR2 YFSETQ. V was pared by 4 bases and J by 1 base, with 12 bases between.

This clone appeared once. V gene TRBV5-1 combines with J gene TRBJ2-2, with D possibly matching TRBD2 (8 bases). Looked up from germline, CDR1 is SGHRS and CDR2 is YFSETQ. CDR3 length: 17 residues. V was cut by 3 bases and J by 5 bases, with 20 bases left in between. For the CDR3, the DNA is TGCGCCAGCAGCTCGCCGGGAGGGCAGGGGGGAACCGGGGAGCTGTTTTTT. Translating it yields CASSSPGGQGGTGELFF.

The CDR3 region is CAISPGTSGGGQETQYF. In nucleotides, the CDR3 is TGTGCCATCAGCCCCGGGACTAGCGGGGGGGGCCAAGAGACCCAGTACTTC. This sequence joins TRBV10-3 and TRBJ2-5; 16 nucleotides match TRBD2. The V gene's germline CDR1 is ENHRY and CDR2 SYGVKD. The CDR3 is 17 amino acids. Germline trimming cut 6 bases from V and 1 base from J; bases unmatched to any gene: 5.

This clone has a single count. The V gene is TRBV2, the J gene TRBJ1-1; D possibly corresponds to TRBD1 (6 bases). This CDR3 region has 13 residues. V was trimmed by 1 base and J by 5 bases, leaving 8 bases between them. Germline loops: CDR1 SNHLY, CDR2 FYNNEI. CDR3 bases: TGTGCCAGCAGTGAAGGGGGGACAACTGAAGCTTTCTTT. Translated, it gives CASSEGGTTEAFF.

This chain links TRBV11-2 with TRBJ1-2; tentatively, D is TRBD1 (5 bases). Trimming stripped 5 bases from V and 2 bases from J, with 12 bases between. The CDR3 is 14 amino acids. Germline V gives CDR1 SGHAT, CDR2 FQNNGV. The CDR3 DNA reads TGTGCCAGCAGCGTCACGGGGGGGAACTATGGCTACACCTTC. It yields the protein CASSVTGGNYGYTF.

This clone was seen once. The CDR3 spells CASSLDRNIQYF. CDR3 nucleotides: TGTGCCAGCAGCTTGGACAGAAACATTCAGTACTTC. The gene calls are TRBV5-6 and TRBJ2-4; D remains unclear. The CDR3 contains 12 residues. The V and J ends lost 0 bases and 6 bases respectively, with 4 bases between them. Germline values: CDR1 SGHDT, CDR2 YYEEEE.

The gene calls are TRBV10-1 and TRBJ2-1; 9 bases map to TRBD2. Germline loops: CDR1 WNHNN, CDR2 SYGVQD (reference sequence). This CDR3 is 15 amino acids long. Unmatched junction bases numbered 3, after V lost 3 bases and J lost 3 bases. CDR3 sequence (DNA): TGCGCCAGCAGTGAAGGTAGCGGGGGCTACAATGAGCAGTTCTTC. Its translation: CASSEGSGGYNEQFF.

The table lists this clone with a few counts. The J gene is TRBJ1-5, the V gene TRBV2, with D tentatively TRBD1 (6 bases). The CDR3 contains 16 residues. V was trimmed by 3 bases and J by 3 bases, leaving 15 bases between them. Germline V gene lookup returns CDR1 SNHLY and CDR2 FYNNEI. CDR3 sequence: CASSELGGGINQPQHF. CDR3 nucleotide sequence: TGTGCCAGCAGTGAGCTTGGGGGGGGCATCAATCAGCCCCAGCATTTT. The full variable domain, with the rest looked up from reference TRBV2 and TRBJ1-5, is EPEVTQTPSHQVTQMGQEVILRCVPISNHLYFYWYRQILGQKVEFLVSFYNNEISEKSEIFDDQFSVERPDGSNFTLKIRSTKLEDSAMYFCASSELGGGINQPQHFGDGTRLSIL.

This clone was detected a few times. The same CDR3 can be traced to other DNA sequences in this sample. The chain is built from TRBV5-1 and TRBJ1-1; TRBD1 agrees at 9 bases. Per germline, CDR1 SGHRS and CDR2 YFSETQ. Trimming cost V 5 bases and J 2 bases; bases outside gene matches: 4. The CDR3 runs 14 residues. The CDR3 sequence is CASSLDRGNTEAFF. The DNA of the CDR3 is TGCGCCAGCAGTCTGGACAGGGGCAACACTGAAGCTTTCTTT.

The J gene is TRBJ2-5, the V gene TRBV6-1, with TRBD1 matching 10 bases. CDR1 is MNHNS and CDR2 is SASEGT in the germline V gene. The ends lost 6 bases at V and 4 bases at J; junction bases unmatched: 8. This CDR3 comprises 15 residues. The CDR3 sequence: CASRFRDRGGETQYF. CDR3 nucleotide sequence: TGTGCCAGCAGATTCCGGGACAGGGGAGGAGAGACCCAGTACTTC.

V is TRBV7-2 and J is TRBJ2-2; 8 bases fit TRBD1. Germline CDR1 reads SGHTA; CDR2 reads FQGNSA. This CDR3 is 14 amino acids long. The ends lost 4 bases at V and 5 bases at J; junction bases unmatched: 3. The CDR3 here is CASSSGQGTGELFF. CDR3 in DNA: TGTGCCAGCAGCTCCGGACAGGGAACCGGGGAGCTGTTTTTT.

This clone was detected only once. The junction departs from germline at one end; a sequencing error may be responsible. Additional DNA sequences in this sample encode the identical CDR3. This chain joins TRBV5-1 and TRBJ2-7; 7 bases are a match to TRBD1. This CDR3 has 15 residues. In germline, CDR1 is SGHRS, CDR2 YFSETQ. For the CDR3, the DNA is TGTGCCAGCAGCACCTCCGGGACAGAGTCCTACGAGCAGTACTTC. Translated: CASSTSGTESYEQYF.

The chain carries TRBV7-3 and TRBJ1-1; 8 positions match TRBD1. This CDR3 comprises 14 residues. Germline assignment: CDR1 SGHTA and CDR2 FQGTGA. Losses at the gene ends were 4 bases for V and 3 bases for J; bases not matched to a gene: 4. The CDR3 DNA reads as TGTGCCAGCAGCTCACCGGGACAGGACACTGAAGCTTTCTTT. It translates to CASSSPGQDTEAFF.

The chain couples TRBV9 to TRBJ2-6; 9 bases map to TRBD1. J lost 0 bases, V lost 5 bases, and 6 bases had no gene match. The CDR3 is made up of 17 amino acids. Germline CDR1 reads SGDLS; CDR2 reads YYNGEE. The CDR3 reads CASRRTGVDSGANVLTF. CDR3 DNA sequence: TGTGCCAGCAGGAGGACAGGGGTCGACTCTGGGGCCAACGTCCTGACTTTC.

CDR3 nucleotide sequence: TGTGCCAGCAGTGGAGGGACTAGCGGTACGCAGTATTTT. This translates into CASSGGTSGTQYF. The rearrangement uses TRBV6-1 and TRBJ2-3; 11 bases align to TRBD2. The CDR3 is made up of 13 amino acids. The germline gives CDR1 MNHNS, CDR2 SASEGT. V trimming: 4 bases; J trimming: 8 bases; junction bases outside the gene matches: 2.

V usage is TRBV7-6 and J usage is TRBJ2-2, with D possibly TRBD1 on 5 matching bases. The CDR3 runs to 15 residues. The germline gives CDR1 SGHVS, CDR2 FNYEAQ. V was shortened by 5 bases and J by 1 base, with 11 bases between the two germline ends. CDR3 coding DNA: TGTGCCAGCAGCCTGGTTCAGGGGAACACCGGGGAGCTGTTTTTT. This gives the protein CASSLVQGNTGELFF.

The V gene is TRBV23-1, the J gene TRBJ1-1; D uncertain. TRBV23-1 has ORF status, its function being uncertain. This CDR3 has 14 amino acids. The V gene lost 8 bases and the J gene lost 1 base, with 14 bases spanning the gap. The CDR3 coding sequence is TGCGCCAGCGGTGTTGAACAGAAGAACACTGAAGCTTTCTTT. Its translation is CASGVEQKNTEAFF.

V is TRBV5-1 and J is TRBJ2-1, with a weak D call TRBD1 (5 bases). Trimming removed 0 bases at V and 13 bases at J, with 14 bases between. Per germline, CDR1 SGHRS and CDR2 YFSETQ. The CDR3 covers 13 residues. The CDR3 here is CASSLGGQGAQFF. In DNA, the CDR3 is TGCGCCAGCAGCTTGGGTGGGCAAGGGGCCCAGTTCTTC.

This sequence joins TRBV5-1 and TRBJ2-3, with TRBD1 as a possible D gene (6 bases). This CDR3 is built from 15 residues. Deletions cut 4 bases from V and 6 bases from J, with 18 bases between. Germline loops: CDR1 SGHRS, CDR2 YFSETQ. The CDR3 DNA is TGCGCCAGCAGCCCGCTCGACAGGAGCCCTGATACGCAGTATTTT. Its protein product is CASSPLDRSPDTQYF.

This chain links TRBV28 with TRBJ2-7; D uncertain. The CDR3 extends over 12 amino acids. The germline CDR1 and CDR2 sequences are MDHEN and SYDVKM. V was shortened by 3 bases and J by 7 bases, with 10 bases between the two germline ends. CDR3 nucleotides: TGTGCCAGCAGTTTGCAACAGACGGAGCAGTACTTC. Amino acid sequence: CASSLQQTEQYF.

This chain joins TRBV2 and TRBJ2-5; 8 positions match TRBD1. Germline V CDR1 and CDR2: SNHLY, FYNNEI. The CDR3 is 14 residues long. The J segment lost 4 bases and the V segment lost 4 bases, leaving 5 bases of the junction unmatched. The CDR3 coding sequence is TGTGCCAGCAGTGTCGAGACAGGGGTAGAGACCCAGTACTTC. It encodes CASSVETGVETQYF. Drawing the rest from reference TRBV2 and TRBJ2-5, the complete variable domain is EPEVTQTPSHQVTQMGQEVILRCVPISNHLYFYWYRQILGQKVEFLVSFYNNEISEKSEIFDDQFSVERPDGSNFTLKIRSTKLEDSAMYFCASSVETGVETQYFGPGTRLLVL.

The rearrangement links TRBV10-3 to TRBJ1-2; 8 bases match TRBD1. J was trimmed by 3 bases and V by 11 bases; bases with no gene match: 8. In germline, CDR1 is ENHRY, CDR2 SYGVKD. This CDR3 contains 13 residues. Here the CDR3 DNA reads TGTGCCCACCGGCAGGGGGCGGACTATGGCTACACCTTC. It translates to CAHRQGADYGYTF.

This chain joins TRBV10-3 and TRBJ2-3, with TRBD2 identical over 7 bases. The CDR3 covers 12 residues. V was pared by 10 bases and J by 2 bases, with 3 bases of the junction left unmatched. CDR1 and CDR2 from the germline V gene are ENHRY and SYGVKD. The CDR3 here is CATSGDTDTQYF. CDR3 sequence (DNA): TGTGCCACCAGCGGGGACACAGATACGCAGTATTTT.

The CDR3 DNA sequence: TGCGCCAGCAGCCCTGGGCAGTTCGCCGGGAGGGCCCGGGCCTACAATGAGCAGTTCTTC. Its protein is CASSPGQFAGRARAYNEQFF. The chain links TRBV5-1 to TRBJ2-1; 8 bases are shared with TRBD2. The V and J ends lost 4 bases and 2 bases, in that order; junction bases with no gene match: 20. Germline V gives CDR1 SGHRS, CDR2 YFSETQ. The CDR3 totals 20 residues.

The chain combines TRBV15 with TRBJ1-1; D is uncertain. CDR3 length: 14 amino acids. Per germline, CDR1 LNHNV and CDR2 YYDKDF (reference sequence). V lost 0 bases and J lost 5, with 10 bases in between. CDR3 nucleotide sequence: TGTGCCACCAGCAGAGATGTACGGGGAACTGAAGCTTTCTTT. The encoded protein is CATSRDVRGTEAFF.

V is TRBV7-6 and J is TRBJ1-3; 9 bases match TRBD1. Germline V lookup: CDR1 SGHVS, CDR2 FNYEAQ. The CDR3 loop spans 17 amino acids. The V segment lost 4 bases and the J segment 2 bases; nucleotides outside the gene matches: 9. CDR3 sequence: CASSSVGQGLAGNTIYF. CDR3 DNA: TGTGCCAGCAGCTCCGTCGGACAGGGGCTAGCTGGAAACACCATATATTTT.

This chain connects TRBV6-1 to TRBJ2-1; possibly TRBD2 for D (6 bases). V shed 5 bases and J shed 4 bases, with 15 bases lying between them. This CDR3 has 15 amino acids. Germline loops: CDR1 MNHNS, CDR2 SASEGT. The CDR3 nucleotides read TGTGCCAGCAGTCGGAATAGCGGAACGTACAATGAGCAGTTCTTC. This codes for CASSRNSGTYNEQFF.